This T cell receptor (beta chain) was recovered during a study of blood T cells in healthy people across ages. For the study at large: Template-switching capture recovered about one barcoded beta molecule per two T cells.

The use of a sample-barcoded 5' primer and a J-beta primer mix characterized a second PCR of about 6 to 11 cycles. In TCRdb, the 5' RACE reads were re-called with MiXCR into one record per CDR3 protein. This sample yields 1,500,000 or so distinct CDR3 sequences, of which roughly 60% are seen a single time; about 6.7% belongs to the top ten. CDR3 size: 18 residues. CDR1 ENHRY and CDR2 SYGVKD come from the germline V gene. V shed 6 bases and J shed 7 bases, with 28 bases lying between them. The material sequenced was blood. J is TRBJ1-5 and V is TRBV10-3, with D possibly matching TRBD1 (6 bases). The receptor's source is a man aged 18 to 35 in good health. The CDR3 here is CAISPEQGQGRGAQPQHF. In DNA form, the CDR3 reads TGTGCCATCAGCCCGGAACAAGGCCAGGGGCGAGGGGCGCAGCCCCAGCATTTT.